The sequence of this T cell receptor (beta chain) was determined in a study of control samples from healthy donors and cancer patients. TCRdb's copy holds only in-frame clones and misses some; the assay was immunoSEQ multiplex PCR. The data contain 150,000 to 170,000 clones, approximately 96% of them singletons. This clonotype was obtained from a man in his forties in good health. Sequencing was performed on blood.

The CDR3 DNA is TGTGCCAGCAGCTTAGGTGACAGGACCCACATGAACACTGAAGCTTTCTTT. Translation gives CASSLGDRTHMNTEAFF. V and J are TRBV7-2 and TRBJ1-1, with TRBD1 as a possible D gene (6 bases). V dropped 1 base and J dropped 0 bases, with 15 bases sitting between them. The CDR3 loop spans 17 amino acids. Germline CDR1 and CDR2: SGHTA and FQGNSA.